These 9 T cell receptor beta chains came from one sample sequenced in a study of blood T cell repertoires in COVID-19. Sequencing was performed with immunoSEQ multiplex PCR; in TCRdb, only in-frame clones are kept and a portion is missing. The table records roughly 280,000 clones, around 87% of them present only once. Material for sequencing was peripheral blood. These receptors all stem from a woman in her sixties or seventies with COVID-19, enrolled during active disease.

This clone was seen only once. V is TRBV7-3 and J is TRBJ2-1; D might be TRBD2 (5 bases). The CDR3 sequence is 13 residues long. Trimming removed 2 bases at V and 10 bases at J, with 12 bases between. Germline V gives CDR1 SGHTA, CDR2 FQGTGA. In DNA, the CDR3 is TGTGCCAGCAGCTTAGTCGGGGTAGGAGAGCAGTTCTTC. This sequence encodes CASSLVGVGEQFF.

This clone was picked up one time. Other DNA sequences in this specimen translate into the identical CDR3. This chain joins TRBV30 and TRBJ1-1; TRBD1 aligns across 10 bases. V shed 2 bases and J 5 bases; nucleotides not matched to a gene: 2. Germline V CDR1 and CDR2: GTSNPN, SVGIG (reference sequence). This CDR3 region has 13 residues. The CDR3 loop reads CAWSPDRGTEAFF. The CDR3 DNA reads TGTGCCTGGAGTCCGGACAGGGGGACTGAAGCTTTCTTT.

The chain uses TRBV28 and TRBJ1-1; D call uncertain. Germline CDR1 is MDHEN and CDR2 is SYDVKM. V dropped 4 bases and J dropped 11 bases, with 23 bases sitting between them. The CDR3 sequence is 15 residues long. In DNA form, the CDR3 reads TGTGCCAGCAGTTCCCCTCTCGACACGTCCAGCCTGGCTTTCTTT. This translates into CASSSPLDTSSLAFF. Complete variable domain (other parts from reference TRBV28 and TRBJ1-1): DVKVTQSSRYLVKRTGEKVFLECVQDMDHENMFWYRQDPGLGLRLIYFSYDVKMKEKGDIPEGYSVSREKKERFSLILESASTNQTSMYLCASSSPLDTSSLAFFGQGTRLTVV.

This sequence joins TRBV4-2 and TRBJ2-7; D is possibly TRBD1 (6 bases). Trimming stripped 1 base from V and 2 bases from J, with 18 bases between. Per germline, CDR1 LGHNA and CDR2 YNFKEQ. This CDR3 comprises 17 residues. The CDR3 DNA is TGTGCCAGCAGCCAAGGCCTAATCGGCAGGGGACCCTACGAGCAGTACTTC. It codes for CASSQGLIGRGPYEQYF.

This chain links TRBV28 with TRBJ2-7; the match to TRBD2 covers 9 bases. Looked up from germline, CDR1 is MDHEN and CDR2 is SYDVKM. Losses at the gene ends were 2 bases for V and 6 bases for J; bases not matched to a gene: 5. CDR3 length: 14 amino acids. CDR3 in amino acids: CASSLLAGTREQYF. Written as DNA, the CDR3 is TGTGCCAGCAGTTTACTAGCGGGAACCCGCGAGCAGTACTTC.

The gene calls are TRBV6-5 and TRBJ2-3; the D gene is possibly TRBD2 (6 bases). V was pared by 11 bases and J by 2 bases, with 14 bases between. The CDR3 is 13 amino acids. CDR1 is MNHEY and CDR2 is SVGAGI in the germline V gene. CDR3 nucleotides: TGTGCCGCGGGGAACGGGTACACAGATACGCAGTATTTT. Its protein is CAAGNGYTDTQYF.

The rearrangement links TRBV20-1 to TRBJ1-4, with unresolved D. Per germline, CDR1 DFQATT and CDR2 SNEGSKA (reference sequence). V lost 7 bases, J lost 2 bases, and 5 bases lay in between. CDR3 size: 11 residues. The DNA of the CDR3 is TGCAGTGGTCAGACTAATGAAAAACTGTTTTTT. It codes for CSGQTNEKLFF.

This chain links TRBV7-6 with TRBJ2-2, with 7 bases identical to TRBD2. This CDR3 region has 18 residues. From germline, CDR1 is SGHVS and CDR2 FNYEAQ. Trimming removed 1 base from V and 3 bases from J; junction bases left unmatched: 11. As DNA, the CDR3 is TGTGCCAGCAGCTTAGAGTCGGTAGCGGGCCAATACACCGGGGAGCTGTTTTTT. This translates into CASSLESVAGQYTGELFF.

The rearrangement uses TRBV6-6 and TRBJ2-7, with a possible D match to TRBD2 (5 bases). Germline values: CDR1 MNHNY, CDR2 SVGAGI (reference sequence). The CDR3 is 15 amino acids. Trimming left V 7 bases short and J 2 bases short, with 18 bases between. This CDR3 reads CASTTYGRAAYEQYF. DNA for the CDR3: TGTGCCAGCACCACGTATGGGCGGGCCGCCTACGAGCAGTACTTC.